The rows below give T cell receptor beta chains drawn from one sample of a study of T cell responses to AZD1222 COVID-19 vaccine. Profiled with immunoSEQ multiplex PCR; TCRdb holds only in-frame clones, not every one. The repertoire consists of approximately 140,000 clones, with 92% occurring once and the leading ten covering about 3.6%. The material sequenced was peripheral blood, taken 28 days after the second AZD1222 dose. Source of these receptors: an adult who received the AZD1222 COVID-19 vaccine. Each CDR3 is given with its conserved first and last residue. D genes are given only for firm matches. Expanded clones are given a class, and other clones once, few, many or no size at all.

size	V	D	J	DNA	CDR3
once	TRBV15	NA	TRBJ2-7	TGTGCCACCAAAGTAGGAAGCTCCTACGAGCAGTACTTC	CATKVGSSYEQYF
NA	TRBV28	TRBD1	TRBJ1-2	TGTGCCAGCAACAGATTTGGGGGACAGGGGTGGTATGGCTACACCTTC	CASNRFGGQGWYGYTF
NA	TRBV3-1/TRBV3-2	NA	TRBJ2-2	TGTGCCAGCGGAGTCGGCACGAACACCGGGGAGCTGTTTTTT	CASGVGTNTGELFF
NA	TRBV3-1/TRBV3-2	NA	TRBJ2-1	TGTGCCAGCAGCCCTTTGGTAGACTCCTACAATGAGCAGTTCTTC	CASSPLVDSYNEQFF
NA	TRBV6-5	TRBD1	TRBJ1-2	TGTGCCAGCAGGCAGGGGGCTCATCGCTATGGCTACACCTTC	CASRQGAHRYGYTF
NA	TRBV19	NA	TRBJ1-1	TGTGCCAGTATGCCGGGACGTCTAAGAAATTTGAACACTGAAGCTTTCTTT	CASMPGRLRNLNTEAFF
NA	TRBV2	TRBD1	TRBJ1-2	TGTGCCAGCAGCACCGGGACAGACTATGGCTACACCTTC	CASSTGTDYGYTF
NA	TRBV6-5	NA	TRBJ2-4	TGTGCCACCATCCAACGTCACCTAGCCAAAAACATTCAGTACTTC	CATIQRHLAKNIQYF
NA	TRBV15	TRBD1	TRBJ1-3	TGTGCCACCAGCAGGCGGGACAGCCATTTAGGAAACACCATATATTTT	CATSRRDSHLGNTIYF
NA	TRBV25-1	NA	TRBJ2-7	TGTGCCACCGGACACCTACCCTACGAGCAGTACTTC	CATGHLPYEQYF
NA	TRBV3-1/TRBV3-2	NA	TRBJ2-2	TGTGCCAGCAGCCAAGCAGTCGTCGGGGAGCTGTTTTTT	CASSQAVVGELFF
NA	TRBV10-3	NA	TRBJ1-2	TGTGCCATCAGTGAGTCGATACTCCGGGAAGGAGGCTACACCTTC	CAISESILREGGYTF
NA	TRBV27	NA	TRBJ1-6	TGTGCCAGCAGTTTAAACCTCCCGACCCTCCACTTT	CASSLNLPTLHF
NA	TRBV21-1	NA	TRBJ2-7	TGTGCCAGCAGCAATCCGAAAGTAGCGGGACCTGACTACGAGCAGTACTTC	CASSNPKVAGPDYEQYF
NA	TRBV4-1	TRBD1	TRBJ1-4	TGCGCCAGCAGCCAAGATTTGGGACAGGGGGCAGCAACTAATGAAAAACTGTTTTTT	CASSQDLGQGAATNEKLFF
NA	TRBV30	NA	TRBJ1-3	TGTGCCTGGAGTCCCGACTCTGGAAACACCATATATTTT	CAWSPDSGNTIYF